This T cell receptor (beta chain) was documented in a study of Ad26.COV2.S vaccination and SARS-CoV-2 variants. Study at large: Among those in the COV1001 Ad26.COV2.S trial arm was the donor.

Germline V gene data show CDR1 as MDHEN and CDR2 as SYDVKM. The CDR3 extends over 14 amino acids. The V segment lost 4 bases and the J segment 5 bases; nucleotides outside the gene matches: 6. Regarding this clone: Its antigen is undetermined.

The table came from immunoSEQ multiplex PCR; TCRdb's copy has only in-frame clones and leaves some out. Of over 200,000 clones listed, around nine tenths were seen once; the top ten hold approximately 12%. Noted treatment: 19 received Ad26.COV2.S at low or high dose, single or two shots; roughly five received placebo; per-sample allocation not given. The investigators took samples on day 63 after the first vaccine or placebo injection. Donor was an adult aged 18-55 years in Boston. Findings and limits, study-wide: After vaccination, reports described spike-specific CD8+ and CD4+ T cell responses as showing substantial breadth.

The sample was peripheral blood, taken in a trial of Ad26.COV2.S vaccine versus placebo. The source is a person between 18 and 65 years old who received the Ad26.COV2.S COVID-19 vaccine or a placebo. The V call is TRBV28, the J call TRBJ2-7, with 9 nucleotides matching TRBD1. This chain's CDR3 is CASSSGQGRNEQYF. As DNA, the CDR3 is TGTGCCAGCAGTTCAGGACAGGGGAGGAACGAGCAGTACTTC.